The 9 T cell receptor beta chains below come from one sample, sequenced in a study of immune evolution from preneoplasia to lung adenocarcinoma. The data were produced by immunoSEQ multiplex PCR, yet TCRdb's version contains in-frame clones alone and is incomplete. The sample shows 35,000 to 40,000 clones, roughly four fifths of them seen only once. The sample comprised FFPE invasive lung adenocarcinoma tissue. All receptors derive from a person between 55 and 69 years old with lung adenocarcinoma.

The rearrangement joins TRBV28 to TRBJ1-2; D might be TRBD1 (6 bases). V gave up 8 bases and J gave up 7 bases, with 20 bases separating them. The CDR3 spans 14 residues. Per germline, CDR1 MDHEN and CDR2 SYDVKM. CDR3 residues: CASSLVWGQGGYTF. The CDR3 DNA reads TGTGCCAGCTCCCTGGTGTGGGGGCAAGGTGGCTACACCTTC.

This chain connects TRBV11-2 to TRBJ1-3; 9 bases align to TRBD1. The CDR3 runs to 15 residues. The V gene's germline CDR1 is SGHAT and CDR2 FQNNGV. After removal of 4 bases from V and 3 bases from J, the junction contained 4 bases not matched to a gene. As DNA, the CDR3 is TGTGCCAGCAGCTCACAGGGGGCCGGTGGAAACACCATATATTTT. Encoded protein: CASSSQGAGGNTIYF. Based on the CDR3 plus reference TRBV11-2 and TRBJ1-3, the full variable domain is EAGVAQSPRYKIIEKRQSVAFWCNPISGHATLYWYQQILGQGPKLLIQFQNNGVVDDSQLPKDRFSAERLKGVDSTLKIQPAKLEDSAVYLCASSSQGAGGNTIYFGEGSWLTVV.

CDR3 protein: CASSPYTDGTYEQYF. Here the CDR3 DNA reads TGTGCCAGCAGTCCCTACACCGACGGTACCTACGAGCAGTACTTC. V usage is TRBV28 and J usage is TRBJ2-7; D remains unclear. The length of the CDR3 is 15 residues. Trimming removed 5 bases from V and 2 bases from J, with 16 bases in between. Germline V gene sequence: CDR1 MDHEN, CDR2 SYDVKM.

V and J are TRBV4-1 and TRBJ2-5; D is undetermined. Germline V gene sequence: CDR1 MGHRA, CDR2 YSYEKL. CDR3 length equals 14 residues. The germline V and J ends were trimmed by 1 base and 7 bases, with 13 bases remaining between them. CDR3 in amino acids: CASSQVSQMGTQYF. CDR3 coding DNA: TGCGCCAGCAGCCAAGTCAGTCAGATGGGGACCCAGTACTTC.

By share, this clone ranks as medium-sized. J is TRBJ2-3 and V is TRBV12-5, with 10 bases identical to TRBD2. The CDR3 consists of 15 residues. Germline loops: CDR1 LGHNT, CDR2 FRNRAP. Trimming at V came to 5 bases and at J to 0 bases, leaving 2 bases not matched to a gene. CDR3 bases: TGTGCTAGTGGTCCGGGACTAGCGAGCACAGATACGCAGTATTTT. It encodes CASGPGLASTDTQYF.

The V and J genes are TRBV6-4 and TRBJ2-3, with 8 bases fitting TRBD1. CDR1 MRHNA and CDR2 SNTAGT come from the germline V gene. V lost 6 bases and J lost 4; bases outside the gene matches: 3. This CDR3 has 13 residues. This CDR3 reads CASRRTGSDTQYF. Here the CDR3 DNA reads TGTGCCAGCAGACGGACAGGGTCAGATACGCAGTATTTT.

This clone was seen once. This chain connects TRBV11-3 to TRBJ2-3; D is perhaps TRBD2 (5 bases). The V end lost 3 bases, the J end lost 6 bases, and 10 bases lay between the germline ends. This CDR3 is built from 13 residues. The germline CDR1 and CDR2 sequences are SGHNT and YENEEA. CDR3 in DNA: TGTGCCAGCAGCTTTGAGGGAGCTGATACGCAGTATTTT. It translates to CASSFEGADTQYF.

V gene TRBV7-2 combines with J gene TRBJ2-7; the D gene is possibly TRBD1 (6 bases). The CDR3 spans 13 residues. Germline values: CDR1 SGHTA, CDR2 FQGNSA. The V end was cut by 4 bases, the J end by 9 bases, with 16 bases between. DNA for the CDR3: TGTGCCAGCAGCTCCAACCCGGACAGCGGGCAGTACTTC. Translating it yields CASSSNPDSGQYF. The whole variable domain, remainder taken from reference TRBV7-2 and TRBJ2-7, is GAGVSQSPSNKVTEKGKDVELRCDPISGHTALYWYRQSLGQGLEFLIYFQGNSAPDKSGLPSDRFSAERTGGSVSTLTIQRTQQEDSAVYLCASSSNPDSGQYFGPGTRLTVT.

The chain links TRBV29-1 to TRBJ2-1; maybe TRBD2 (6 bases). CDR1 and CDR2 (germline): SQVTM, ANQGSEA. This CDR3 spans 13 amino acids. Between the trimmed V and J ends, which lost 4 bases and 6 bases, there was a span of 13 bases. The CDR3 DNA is TGCAGCGTTGGAAGCGGGCTGGGCAATGAGCAGTTCTTC. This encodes CSVGSGLGNEQFF.